The source of this T cell receptor beta chain is a study of T-cell memory formation after mild COVID-19. Study-level information: TCR clusters largely stayed donor specific. Notes on the study in general: Clonal second-wave expansions that peaked on day 37 had unconfirmed SARS-CoV-2 specificity. Certain responding clones were present in pre-infection memory, suggesting participation of cross-reactive memory. Later expanders leaned CD4+, whereas clones that contracted between day 15 and 85 were balanced CD4/CD8.

Germline loops: CDR1 LGHNA, CDR2 YSLEER. The CDR3 contains 14 residues. With 0 bases removed from V and 4 bases from J, the gap between germline ends came to 10 bases. Via MiXCR, TCRdb re-called the 5' RACE reads, giving one row per CDR3 protein. The sample has about 320,000 distinct CDR3 sequences, over 11% seen once; the top ten hold 21%. This clonotype was counted a few times. Its target is unknown. The sequenced material came from PBMCs or a T cell subset sorted from them (not recorded which). This TCR derives from a man aged 18 to 29 who had mild COVID-19 (a few samples of this study predate the infection). Cell type and time point are not known. V usage is TRBV4-3 and J usage is TRBJ2-7; TRBD1 or TRBD2 may be the D gene (5 bases each). The CDR3 DNA reads as TGCGCCAGCAGCCAAGATGACGGGGCATACGAGCAGTACTTC. Its protein is CASSQDDGAYEQYF.